The clone carrying this T cell receptor (beta chain) was counted once. This study enrolled people aged about 18 to 90 from under 25 US geographic areas. Symptom resolution, clearance, or two negative PCRs marked the recovered donors of Cohort 3. The sample is drawn from a study of blood T cell repertoires in COVID-19. V lost 3 bases and J lost 1, with 7 bases in between. Germline lookup yields CDR1 MRHNA and CDR2 SNTAGT. There are 14 residues in the CDR3. Original analysis: Reference gene primer amplification gave estimated nucleated cell counts. Sequencing was performed with immunoSEQ multiplex PCR; in TCRdb, only in-frame clones are kept and a portion is missing. V, J and clone size were drawn from that table, and D and trimming were deduced from the DNA. Of around 58,000 clones listed, 70% to 90% are singletons.

The chain uses TRBV6-4 and TRBJ1-5; tentative D call: TRBD1 (6 bases). The sequenced material came from PBMCs or T cells enriched from blood (not recorded which). The receptor's source is a woman aged 35 to 49 who had recovered from COVID-19. As DNA, the CDR3 is TGTGCCAGCAGTGAAGGACAGAGCAATCAGCCCCAGCATTTT. Protein product: CASSEGQSNQPQHF.